The 15 T cell receptor beta chains below come from one sample, sequenced in a study of identical twins. TCRdb redid the calling of the 5' RACE reads with MiXCR, one entry per CDR3 protein. The data contain more than 600,000 distinct CDR3 sequences, over 15% of them singletons. This same sample was also taken into another study, of T cells expressing NK-cell markers.

Sequencing used PBMCs. These receptors were obtained from a woman aged 18-29 years in good health.

A few counts support this clonotype. CDR3 nucleotide sequence: TGTGCCACCGGGACGGCCAATTCACCCCTCCACTTT. Protein product: CATGTANSPLHF. The chain links TRBV6-5 to TRBJ1-6, with a possible D match to TRBD1 (5 bases). The CDR3 extends over 12 amino acids. Germline V lookup: CDR1 MNHEY, CDR2 SVGAGI. V shed 10 bases and J shed 7 bases, with 11 bases lying between them.

This clonotype has a handful of counts. The chain couples TRBV20-1 to TRBJ2-5; 10 bases are shared with TRBD2. This CDR3 is 16 amino acids long. CDR1 is DFQATT, CDR2 SNEGSKA, per germline (reference sequence). Trimming took 0 bases from V and 1 from J; bases not matched to a gene: 5. This CDR3 reads CSAREVAGGVQETQYF. Written as DNA, the CDR3 is TGCAGTGCTAGAGAGGTAGCGGGAGGTGTCCAAGAGACCCAGTACTTC.

The CDR3 bases are TGTGCCAGCAGCTCGTGGACTAGCCGATCCTACAATGAGCAGTTCTTC. Its protein product is CASSSWTSRSYNEQFF. The genes are TRBV5-5 and TRBJ2-1; TRBD2 matches 8 bases. This CDR3 spans 16 amino acids. Germline V gene data show CDR1 as SGHKS and CDR2 as YYEKEE (reference sequence). Trimming at V came to 3 bases and at J to 1 base, leaving 6 bases not matched to a gene.

In its sample, this clonotype was seen a few times. V gene TRBV5-1 combines with J gene TRBJ1-1; the match to TRBD1 covers 8 bases. Germline CDR1 is SGHRS and CDR2 is YFSETQ. Trimming at V came to 2 bases and at J to 5 bases, leaving 11 bases not matched to a gene. The CDR3 loop spans 16 amino acids. CDR3 nucleotide sequence: TGCGCCAGCAGCTTTGCTGAGGACAGGGTCGGAACTGAAGCTTTCTTT. Its protein product is CASSFAEDRVGTEAFF.

This clonotype was seen ten or more times. V gene TRBV12-3 or TRBV12-4 combines with J gene TRBJ1-5; no reliable D call. CDR3 length: 12 amino acids. Trimming took off 4 bases at V and 6 bases at J, with 7 bases between the two ends. In DNA form, the CDR3 reads TGTGCCAGCAGTTACCCGGCTCAGCCCCAGCATTTT. Amino acids: CASSYPAQPQHF.

This chain links TRBV3-1 with TRBJ2-2; D is uncertain. This CDR3 is built from 12 residues. V shed 6 bases and J shed 6 bases, with 8 bases lying between them. Germline CDR1 reads LGHDT; CDR2 reads YNNKEL (reference sequence). The CDR3 is CASRHFSGELFF. CDR3 sequence (DNA): TGTGCCAGCAGACACTTTTCCGGGGAGCTGTTTTTT.

The gene calls are TRBV6-1 and TRBJ2-3, with D possibly TRBD2 on 6 matching bases. V shed 5 bases and J shed 3 bases, with 27 bases lying between them. CDR1 is MNHNS and CDR2 is SASEGT in the germline V gene. The CDR3 runs to 19 residues. The CDR3 nucleotides read TGTGCCAGCAGTCCCCCTGGGATGATGGCGGGGACGGGGACAGATACGCAGTATTTT. Encoded protein: CASSPPGMMAGTGTDTQYF.

This chain links TRBV4-3 with TRBJ2-3; D might be TRBD1 (5 bases). Trimming left V 3 bases short and J 3 bases short, with 10 bases between. Germline lookup yields CDR1 LGHNA and CDR2 YSLEER. This CDR3 contains 14 residues. The CDR3 DNA reads TGCGCCAGCAGCCAGGGGCGGATTACAGATACGCAGTATTTT. Translated, it gives CASSQGRITDTQYF.

This rearrangement joins TRBV11-2 to TRBJ2-5; unclear D gene. The CDR3 is made up of 14 amino acids. In germline, CDR1 is SGHAT, CDR2 FQNNGV. Trimming left V 5 bases short and J 4 bases short, with 14 bases between. The CDR3: CASSPPWGGETQYF. The CDR3 region has the DNA TGTGCCAGCAGCCCCCCCTGGGGTGGAGAGACCCAGTACTTC. Together with reference TRBV11-2 and TRBJ2-5, the CDR3 gives the full variable domain: EAGVAQSPRYKIIEKRQSVAFWCNPISGHATLYWYQQILGQGPKLLIQFQNNGVVDDSQLPKDRFSAERLKGVDSTLKIQPAKLEDSAVYLCASSPPWGGETQYFGPGTRLLVL.

The chain is built from TRBV29-1 and TRBJ2-3, with D unclear. CDR1 is SQVTM and CDR2 is ANQGSEA in the germline V gene. With 0 bases removed from V and 1 base from J, the gap between germline ends came to 11 bases. The CDR3 sequence is 15 residues long. CDR3 region: CSVEDRTEGTDTQYF. The CDR3 nucleotides are TGCAGCGTTGAAGACAGGACCGAGGGCACAGATACGCAGTATTTT.

This clonotype was observed a few times. This chain joins TRBV6-1 and TRBJ2-7; D is ambiguous. Germline CDR1 reads MNHNS; CDR2 reads SASEGT. Trimming took off 2 bases at V and 1 base at J, with 9 bases between the two ends. The CDR3 contains 14 residues. DNA of the CDR3: TGTGCCAGCAGTGAAAACCCCACTTCCTACGAGCAGTACTTC. Translated: CASSENPTSYEQYF.

The V gene is TRBV20-1, the J gene TRBJ1-4; TRBD1 is a possible D gene (5 bases). Trimming pared 6 bases from V and 5 bases from J, leaving 13 bases between. CDR1 is DFQATT and CDR2 is SNEGSKA in the germline V gene (reference sequence). The CDR3 loop spans 13 amino acids. The CDR3 protein is CSATSAGNEKLFF. The CDR3 DNA sequence: TGCAGTGCCACCTCGGCAGGGAATGAAAAACTGTTTTTT.

The chain combines TRBV6-2 or TRBV6-3 with TRBJ2-3; TRBD2 agrees at 10 bases. V shed 6 bases, J shed 1 base, and the junction held 10 bases outside the gene matches. There are 17 residues in the CDR3. The germline CDR1 and CDR2 sequences are MNHEY and SVGEGT. This CDR3 reads CASSRPSGTSGTDTQYF. CDR3 nucleotide sequence: TGTGCCAGCAGCAGACCGTCCGGGACTAGCGGCACAGATACGCAGTATTTT.

This rearrangement joins TRBV27 to TRBJ2-3; TRBD2 agrees at 9 bases. Germline V gene lookup returns CDR1 MNHEY and CDR2 SMNVEV (reference sequence). J lost 0 bases, V lost 0 bases, and 7 bases had no gene match. CDR3 size: 18 residues. This CDR3 is CASSLSTTLAGSTDTQYF. DNA of the CDR3: TGTGCCAGCAGTTTATCAACGACTCTAGCGGGAAGCACAGATACGCAGTATTTT.

The chain combines TRBV5-6 with TRBJ2-3; D uncertain. Germline loops: CDR1 SGHDT, CDR2 YYEEEE. This CDR3 is built from 13 residues. Trimming took 4 bases from V and 0 from J, leaving 6 bases between them. The CDR3 loop is CASSHVSTDTQYF. The DNA of the CDR3 is TGTGCCAGCAGCCACGTTAGCACAGATACGCAGTATTTT.